This T cell receptor beta chain was recorded in a study of memory CD8 T cells in hepatitis C reinfection (dated by TCRdb to about 2017). About the investigation overall: Among the donors, a few cleared two back-to-back HCV infections on their own, whereas two got rid of a primary infection but ended up chronically infected after reinfection. Across an HCV reinfection episode in a handful of donors, the study followed the TCR beta repertoire of virus-specific CD8 T cells over time. Four or five reinfection cases with stored pre-reinfection samples were identified between the late 2000s and the early 2010s. Samples for the late or post reinfection time point were taken from 12 to 24 weeks after reinfection was detected. A case counted as HCV reinfection when an HCV RNA test came back positive after two negative tests taken at least 60 days apart. In the reinfection study, participants who had resolved a prior HCV infection were followed every 3 months. On the study overall, not on this receptor specifically: With only four to six donors, the study could not reach definitive conclusions about public clonotypes linked to secondary clearance.

Receptor amplification or capture employed the immunoSEQ multiplex PCR assay. Genomic DNA was extracted from sorted cells, and the TCR beta V, D and J regions were sequenced by Adaptive Biotechnologies' automated high-throughput method. CDR3 regions were amplified with a two-step, bias-controlled multiplex PCR. Amplified TCR beta libraries were sequenced on an Illumina instrument. In the authors' own workflow: Demultiplexed reads were processed to reduce amplification and sequencing bias, and the IMGT database was used to assign CDR3 sequences to gene families. ImmunoSEQ software version 2.0 was used to analyze the repertoire data. Clonotype lists were filtered to remove out-of-frame sequences and sequences containing stop codons in the CDR3. Clonotypes with a frequency below 0.01% were excluded because such low-frequency clonotypes corresponded to less than one cell. Richness was calculated by dividing observed richness by input cell number, and evenness was calculated by dividing Shannon entropy by log observed richness. Repertoire diversity and the similarity between time points were measured using Simpson diversity and Morisita-Horn overlap indices. Clonotypes were grouped as dominant (>1%), sub-dominant (0.5-0.99%), low abundance (0.1-0.49%) or lowest abundance (<0.1%). The germline index was obtained by subtracting total nucleotide additions from total CDR3 length and then dividing the result by total CDR3 length. TCRdb obtained this table from immuneACCESS and retained in-frame rearrangements with V and J assigned. These tables miss some clones; where compared with another copy, unresolved V genes account for less than half of the shortfall, and the remainder is unexplained. From that table come the V and J calls and clone size; the DNA was used to work out D and trimming. The sample has about 46,000 clones on record, 80% to 90% of them singletons. Around 0.78% of the sample goes to the ten largest clones.

V has 0 bases trimmed and J has 10 bases trimmed; junction bases matching no gene number 6. The CDR3 measures 15 amino acids from cysteine to phenylalanine. This entry keeps only the CDR3 DNA: 45 bases, framed from base 1. CDR1 and CDR2 are read off the germline V gene as MGHRA and YSYEKL. The time point label, as the study defines it: late/post reinfection, 12 to 24 weeks after detection. Sorted cells were sequenced directly ex vivo, without in vitro expansion prior to TCR sequencing. The donors were people who inject drugs and were enrolled in the Montreal Acute Hepatitis C Cohort Study (HEPCO) in Canada. As controls, total naive CD8 T cells, sorted as viable CD3+ CD8+ CD45RO-, were obtained from a couple of donors at each of the three reinfection time points. Before sorting, cryopreserved peripheral blood mononuclear cells were thawed and used as the source for purifying CD8 T cells. CD8 T cells were enriched by negative selection with the MACS CD8+ T cell Isolation Kit. Cell sorting was done on a BD FACSAria II sorter with FACSDiva software, and data were analyzed with FlowJo.

Regarding this clone: Its antigen target is currently unknown. Per-nucleotide qualities are absent, and no much larger clonotype sits a single base away.

The rearranged chain carries TRBV4-1 and TRBJ2-1, with 10 bases matching TRBD2. This TCR was sampled from a man younger than 30 with hepatitis C virus infection. The source material was naive CD8+ T cells sorted from blood. The label giving this sample's cell subset or site can be read as: total naive CD8+CD45RO- T cells. At the DNA level, the sequence is TGCGCCAGCAGCCAAGACCCTAGCGGGAGATTAGAGCAGTTCTTC. Translated, this gives CASSQDPSGRLEQFF.